This paragraph covers one T cell receptor (beta chain) sequence. Participants spanned ages about 18 to 100 years and resided in 20 to 30 US areas. Cohorts were based on clinical histories the participants reported. The sample originates from a study of blood T cell repertoires in COVID-19. As for the study in general: Sites in the United States, Italy and Spain provided acute and convalescent COVID-19 samples.

Per the study methods: Quantification of nucleated cells was approximated via reference gene primer amplification. The protocol was immunoSEQ multiplex PCR, while the TCRdb copy is restricted to in-frame clones and leaves out a portion. V and J calls and clone size are copied from that table; D and trimming were computed from the DNA. The sample shows about 210,000 clones, approximately 86% of them seen only once. Germline trimming cut 0 bases from V and 5 bases from J; bases unmatched to any gene: 8. Looked up from germline, CDR1 is SGHRS and CDR2 is YFSETQ. The CDR3 is 17 amino acids. Sequenced input: PBMCs or T cells enriched from blood (not recorded which). The gene calls are TRBV5-1 and TRBJ2-5, with 12 positions matching TRBD1. The clonotype comes from a woman between 25 and 40 years old who had been exposed to COVID-19. CDR3 residues: CASSLVLGTGGEETQYF. The CDR3 DNA is TGCGCCAGCAGCTTGGTCTTGGGGACAGGGGGCGAGGAGACCCAGTACTTC.